The present T cell receptor beta chain was sequenced within a study of CD8 T cells in Susac syndrome. The CDR3 is made up of 16 amino acids. With 11 bases removed from V and 1 base from J, the gap between germline ends came to 21 bases. The germline gives CDR1 SEHNR, CDR2 FQNEAQ (reference sequence). With random hexamers, about 0.5 to 1 ug RNA was reverse transcribed. The TCR beta CDR3 was amplified by immunoSEQ multiplex PCR across 54 Vbeta, 13 Jbeta. TCRdb re-derived calls from the immunoSEQ multiplex PCR reads in MiXCR, one entry per CDR3 protein. The sample shows a few hundred thousand distinct CDR3 sequences, about 88% of them seen only once. Negative isolation was used for CD8+ and CD4+ T cells and FACS enrichment for TEMRA cells.

This clonotype was obtained from a human donor with multiple sclerosis. The chain is built from TRBV7-9 and TRBJ2-4, with D perhaps matching TRBD1 (5 bases). The source material was CD8+ T cells from PBMCs. This CDR3 reads CAGRTAGNPAKNIQYF. In nucleotides, the CDR3 is TGTGCCGGTCGTACCGCAGGGAATCCGGCCAAAAACATTCAGTACTTC.